This T cell receptor beta chain was identified during a study of T cells in Graves' hyperthyroidism and ophthalmopathy. RNA transcripts served as the template for amplifying TCR beta CDR3 regions. The primer set for the first-round RT-PCR of the TCR CDR3 was HTBI. Via MiXCR, TCRdb re-called the multiplex PCR reads, giving one row per CDR3 protein. The sample yields about 260,000 distinct CDR3 sequences, around 25% seen once. Trimming took off 0 bases at V and 0 bases at J, with 8 bases between the two ends. The CDR3 is 16 residues long. Germline V gene lookup returns CDR1 SGHTA and CDR2 FQGNSA. Sequencing used blood. This sequence originates from a man aged 35 to 55 with Graves' hyperthyroidism that later progressed to Graves' ophthalmopathy. The rearrangement uses TRBV7-2 and TRBJ2-2; D is perhaps TRBD2 (5 bases). The CDR3 reads CASSLASGTNTGELFF. DNA of the CDR3: TGTGCCAGCAGCTTAGCATCGGGGACGAACACCGGGGAGCTGTTTTTT.